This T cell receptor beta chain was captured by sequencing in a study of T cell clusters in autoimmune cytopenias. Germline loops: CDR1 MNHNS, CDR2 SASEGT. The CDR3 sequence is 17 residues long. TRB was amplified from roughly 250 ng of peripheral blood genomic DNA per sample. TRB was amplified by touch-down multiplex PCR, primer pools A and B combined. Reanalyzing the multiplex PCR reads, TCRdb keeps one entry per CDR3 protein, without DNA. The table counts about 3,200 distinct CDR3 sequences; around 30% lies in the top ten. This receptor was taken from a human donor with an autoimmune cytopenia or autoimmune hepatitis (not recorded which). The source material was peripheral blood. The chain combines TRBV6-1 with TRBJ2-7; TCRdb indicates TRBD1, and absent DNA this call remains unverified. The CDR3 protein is CASSPLVGQGNPYEQYF.